The clone carrying this T cell receptor (beta chain) was counted at least ten times. As yet, its antigen is unknown. This sample is part of a study of T-cell memory formation after mild COVID-19. After 5'RACE with constant-segment primers, TCR alpha and TCR beta cDNA libraries carrying sample barcodes and UMIs were obtained. TCRdb re-called the 5' RACE reads with MiXCR, one entry per CDR3 protein. The sample consists of about 200,000 distinct CDR3 sequences, 9.5% to 10% of them appearing once. This CDR3 has 13 amino acids. Trimming removed 2 bases from V and 1 base from J, with 5 bases in between. The germline CDR1 and CDR2 sequences are MNHEY and SVGEGT. Overall study findings and caveats: Contracting CD4+ clones were located mainly in CM and EM, and CD8+ clones in EMRA. Among clones contracting day 15 to 85, CD4/CD8 was balanced, whereas later expanders leaned CD4+. Nothing showed for sure that second-wave clones peaking on day 37 were SARS-CoV-2 specific.

Material for sequencing was PBMCs or a T cell subset sorted from them (not recorded which). This receptor was taken from a man between 18 and 35 years old who had mild COVID-19 (a few samples of this study predate the infection). Cell type and time point are not known. The chain employs TRBV6-2 or TRBV6-3 and TRBJ1-1; D unclear. The DNA of the CDR3 is TGTGCCAGCAGTTACGGGCGGAACACTGAAGCTTTCTTT. Encoded protein: CASSYGRNTEAFF.